This entry lists 29 T cell receptor beta chains sequenced from one sample in a study of T cell responses to AZD1222 COVID-19 vaccine (dated by TCRdb to about 2021). Library preparation employed the immunoSEQ multiplex PCR assay. The table comes from immuneACCESS by way of TCRdb, which keeps in-frame sequences with V and J called. Part of the clones is missing from these tables; in studies checked, under half for an unresolved V gene and the rest for unknown reasons. The sample records around 90,000 clones, about 90% of which are singletons. Around 5% of the sample rests with the top ten. Explained via the paper, the time point label denotes: baseline before first vaccination. The meaning of the sample's treatment or condition label: meningococcal conjugate vaccine given as trial control. The source material was peripheral blood, sampled on day 0 of MenACWY control vaccination. The receptors stem from an adult in good health.

The chain uses TRBV6-5 and TRBJ2-4; 7 nucleotides align to TRBD1. CDR3 length: 12 amino acids. The trim removed 4 bases at V and 8 bases at J, leaving 2 bases unmatched. The germline gives CDR1 MNHEY, CDR2 SVGAGI. The CDR3 reads CASSSTGDIQYF. The CDR3 DNA sequence: TGTGCCAGCAGTTCTACAGGGGACATTCAGTACTTC.

The chain links TRBV19 to TRBJ1-1; D is undetermined. The CDR3 contains 15 residues. Germline V gene lookup returns CDR1 LNHDA and CDR2 SQIVND (reference sequence). The V end was cut by 4 bases, the J end by 2 bases, with 14 bases between. The CDR3 DNA reads TGTGCCAGTAGTACCTTGACCGGGAGCAACACTGAAGCTTTCTTT. This codes for CASSTLTGSNTEAFF. The whole variable domain, filled in from reference TRBV19 and TRBJ1-1, reads DGGITQSPKYLFRKEGQNVTLSCEQNLNHDAMYWYRQDPGQGLRLIYYSQIVNDFQKGDIAEGYSVSREKKESFPLTVTSAQKNPTAFYLCASSTLTGSNTEAFFGQGTRLTVV.

This clone was seen a single time. This chain connects TRBV7-2 to TRBJ2-3; D is possibly TRBD1 or TRBD2 (6 bases each). Trimming took 1 base from V and 9 from J, leaving 11 bases between them. The CDR3 is 13 amino acids. CDR1 and CDR2 from the germline V gene are SGHTA and FQGNSA. CDR3 bases: TGTGCCAGCAGCTTAGTTTTGGGGGGCACGCAGTATTTT. Translation: CASSLVLGGTQYF.

The chain links TRBV28 to TRBJ2-7, with 7 nucleotides matching TRBD1. The ends lost 6 bases at V and 4 bases at J; junction bases unmatched: 15. Germline V gives CDR1 MDHEN, CDR2 SYDVKM. CDR3 length equals 16 residues. DNA for the CDR3: TGTGCCAGCAGCCACGCTCGACAGGGTGGGGCGTACGAGCAGTACTTC. Protein product: CASSHARQGGAYEQYF.

This clone turned up a few times. The chain links TRBV6-4 to TRBJ1-5; TRBD1 matches at 8 bases. Germline V gene sequence: CDR1 MRHNA, CDR2 SNTAGT. The CDR3 loop spans 16 amino acids. Unmatched junction bases numbered 5, after V lost 2 bases and J lost 2 bases. The CDR3, as DNA: TGTGCCAGCAGTGACCGGGCGACAGGGGGCAATCAGCCCCAGCATTTT. Translation: CASSDRATGGNQPQHF.

The chain is built from TRBV3-1 (or the pseudogene TRBV3-2) and TRBJ2-5; TRBD2 is a possible D gene (5 bases). V lost 4 bases and J lost 7, with 10 bases in between. This CDR3 is built from 12 residues. The germline gives CDR1 LGHDT, CDR2 YNNKEL (reference sequence). This CDR3 reads CASSLAGMTQYF. In nucleotides, the CDR3 is TGTGCCAGCAGCCTTGCGGGTATGACCCAGTACTTC.

This clone was seen a single time. The CDR3 coding sequence is TGTGCCAGCAGTGAAGCGGGGGGAAACTATGGCTACACCTTC. Its translation is CASSEAGGNYGYTF. The chain employs TRBV6-1 and TRBJ1-2; tentative D call: TRBD1 (5 bases). This CDR3 has 14 amino acids. V shed 0 bases and J shed 2 bases, with 7 bases lying between them. CDR1 and CDR2 (germline): MNHNS, SASEGT.

The V gene is TRBV19, the J gene TRBJ2-4; TRBD1 matches 11 bases. Trimming at V came to 5 bases and at J to 1 base, leaving 10 bases not matched to a gene. CDR1 is LNHDA and CDR2 is SQIVND in the germline V gene (reference sequence). The CDR3 sequence is 18 residues long. The CDR3 DNA is TGTGCCAGTAGTTCCCCCGGGACAGGGGGTGAGGCCAAAAACATTCAGTACTTC. It codes for CASSSPGTGGEAKNIQYF.

DNA of the CDR3: TGCAGCGTTGATCGGGTGGGAGGGGCTGAAGCTTTCTTT. It codes for CSVDRVGGAEAFF. The rearrangement uses TRBV29-1 and TRBJ1-1; tentative D call: TRBD1 (5 bases). The length of the CDR3 is 13 residues. Between the trimmed V and J ends, which lost 3 bases and 6 bases, there was a span of 14 bases. Germline V CDR1 and CDR2: SQVTM, ANQGSEA.

The rearrangement joins TRBV7-6 to TRBJ1-6; D might be TRBD1 (5 bases). Germline CDR1 SGHVS, CDR2 FNYEAQ. Between the trimmed V and J ends, which lost 5 bases and 6 bases, there was a span of 14 bases. This CDR3 region has 15 residues. The chain's CDR3 is CASSREQGGNSPLHF. DNA of the CDR3: TGTGCCAGCAGCAGGGAGCAGGGCGGTAATTCACCCCTCCACTTT.

The V and J genes are TRBV5-1 and TRBJ1-1; D perhaps matches TRBD1 (5 bases). Germline V lookup: CDR1 SGHRS, CDR2 YFSETQ. V was shortened by 0 bases and J by 4 bases, with 13 bases between the two germline ends. The CDR3 consists of 15 residues. CDR3 protein: CASSLGRGSGTEAFF. CDR3 bases: TGCGCCAGCAGCTTGGGAAGGGGCAGCGGCACTGAAGCTTTCTTT.

The CDR3 coding sequence is TGTGCCAGCAGTCCCCCCGGGGCCAACGGTGAAAAACTGTTTTTT. As protein: CASSPPGANGEKLFF. This chain joins TRBV28 and TRBJ1-4; a possible D gene is TRBD1 (5 bases). V was pared by 5 bases and J by 7 bases, with 17 bases between. Germline CDR1 and CDR2: MDHEN and SYDVKM. The CDR3 is 15 amino acids.

CDR3 residues: CASSVHTGTGNQPQHF. CDR3 nucleotides: TGTGCCAGCAGCGTCCATACCGGGACAGGGAATCAGCCCCAGCATTTT. The gene calls are TRBV7-8 and TRBJ1-5; 9 bases are shared with TRBD1. This CDR3 is built from 16 residues. CDR1 and CDR2 (germline): SGHVS, FQNEAQ. After removal of 5 bases from V and 4 bases from J, the junction contained 9 bases not matched to a gene.

The V and J genes are TRBV3-1 (or the pseudogene TRBV3-2) and TRBJ1-6, with TRBD1 matching over 7 bases. The V segment lost 3 bases and the J segment 14 bases; nucleotides outside the gene matches: 10. This CDR3 is 14 amino acids long. Looked up from germline, CDR1 is LGHDT and CDR2 is YNNKEL (reference sequence). CDR3 in DNA: TGTGCCAGCAGCCACACAGGGGCCCTCGGATCCCTCCACTTT. Translation: CASSHTGALGSLHF.

This clone is a singleton in its sample. The chain employs TRBV7-9 and TRBJ1-1; D gene ambiguous. The CDR3 consists of 14 residues. CDR1 is SEHNR and CDR2 is FQNEAQ in the germline V gene (reference sequence). Trimming left V 4 bases short and J 0 bases short, with 9 bases between. CDR3 residues: CASSSTGMNTEAFF. Written as DNA, the CDR3 is TGTGCCAGCAGCTCGACGGGAATGAACACTGAAGCTTTCTTT.

The V gene is TRBV28, the J gene TRBJ2-1; 7 nucleotides agree with TRBD1. This CDR3 has 16 residues. The germline gives CDR1 MDHEN, CDR2 SYDVKM. The junction had 12 bases not matched to a gene; V was cut back by 5 bases and J by 5 bases. CDR3 protein: CASSPRQGFGHNEQFF. The CDR3 DNA reads TGTGCCAGCAGTCCTAGACAGGGTTTTGGGCACAATGAGCAGTTCTTC.

The chain couples TRBV6-2 or TRBV6-3 to TRBJ2-4; TRBD1 matches 9 bases. With 6 bases clipped from V and 1 base from J, the junction kept 16 bases outside the gene matches. Germline assignment: CDR1 MNHEY and CDR2 SVGEGT. This CDR3 region has 19 residues. The CDR3 spells CASSHPGQGWVRAKNIQYF. The CDR3 bases are TGTGCCAGCAGCCATCCGGGACAGGGATGGGTTAGGGCCAAAAACATTCAGTACTTC.

V gene TRBV28 combines with J gene TRBJ1-2; 8 positions match TRBD1. This CDR3 region has 15 residues. Germline V CDR1 and CDR2: MDHEN, SYDVKM. The ends lost 5 bases at V and 4 bases at J; junction bases unmatched: 9. CDR3 nucleotide sequence: TGTGCCAGCAGTCCCCCGGACAGGGCGGGCTATGGCTACACCTTC. Amino acid sequence: CASSPPDRAGYGYTF.

The genes are TRBV5-1 and TRBJ1-1; D unclear. CDR3 length: 14 amino acids. Germline V lookup: CDR1 SGHRS, CDR2 YFSETQ. V was pared by 4 bases and J by 1 base, with 11 bases between. The CDR3 nucleotides read TGCGCCAGCAGCATACCGGCGGGGAACACTGAAGCTTTCTTT. It codes for CASSIPAGNTEAFF.

The chain links TRBV5-6 to TRBJ1-1, with D possibly being TRBD1 (5 bases). From germline, CDR1 is SGHDT and CDR2 YYEEEE. The CDR3 extends over 13 amino acids. The V gene lost 0 bases and the J gene lost 8 bases, with 11 bases spanning the gap. The CDR3 here is CASSLASGGEAFF. The CDR3 region has the DNA TGTGCCAGCAGCTTGGCTTCGGGGGGAGAAGCTTTCTTT.

The CDR3 DNA reads as TGTGCCAGCAGCCAAGATTTCCAGGTAGCTAACTATGGCTACACCTTC. Translated: CASSQDFQVANYGYTF. The genes are TRBV3-1 (or the pseudogene TRBV3-2) and TRBJ1-2; no reliable D call. The CDR3 extends over 16 amino acids. The germline V gene encodes CDR1 LGHDT and CDR2 YNNKEL (reference sequence). Deletions cut 0 bases from V and 0 bases from J, with 11 bases between.

The chain employs TRBV5-5 and TRBJ1-2; no clear D gene. There are 14 residues in the CDR3. V gave up 4 bases and J gave up 2 bases, with 12 bases separating them. Germline V CDR1 and CDR2: SGHKS, YYEKEE (reference sequence). Here the CDR3 reads CASSTGPPNYGYTF. The CDR3, as DNA: TGTGCCAGCAGCACCGGGCCACCGAACTATGGCTACACCTTC.

With regard to this clone: The sample holds other DNA sequences that translate to the same CDR3. The rearrangement joins TRBV18 to TRBJ1-4, with 9 bases fitting TRBD1. Germline CDR1 reads KGHSH; CDR2 reads LQKENI. The CDR3 loop spans 15 amino acids. V dropped 0 bases and J dropped 7; count of bases not matched to a gene: 3. The CDR3 loop reads CASSPPGQGGEKLFF. CDR3 coding DNA: TGTGCCAGCTCACCACCGGGACAGGGTGGTGAAAAACTGTTTTTT.

The V call is TRBV6-4, the J call TRBJ1-5; D is uncertain. CDR1 is MRHNA, CDR2 SNTAGT, per germline. The length of the CDR3 is 15 residues. V lost 6 bases and J lost 7, with 19 bases in between. The DNA of the CDR3 is TGTGCCAGCAGGATCCGACATAGATCCGAACAGCCCCAGCATTTT. This gives the protein CASRIRHRSEQPQHF.

The chain carries TRBV11-2 and TRBJ1-6, with D unclear. V lost 8 bases, J lost 6 bases, and 11 bases lay in between. CDR1 is SGHAT, CDR2 FQNNGV, per germline. This CDR3 region has 13 residues. DNA for the CDR3: TGTGCCAGCCGGGCCCTCCTTAATTCACCCCTCCACTTT. It yields the protein CASRALLNSPLHF. The complete variable domain, with remaining parts taken from reference TRBV11-2 and TRBJ1-6, reads EAGVAQSPRYKIIEKRQSVAFWCNPISGHATLYWYQQILGQGPKLLIQFQNNGVVDDSQLPKDRFSAERLKGVDSTLKIQPAKLEDSAVYLCASRALLNSPLHFGNGTRLTVT.

The chain uses TRBV18 and TRBJ1-5, with no clear D. The CDR3 contains 15 residues. Germline V CDR1 and CDR2: KGHSH, LQKENI. V was pared by 1 base and J by 2 bases, with 9 bases between. The CDR3 DNA reads as TGTGCCAGCTCACCACTAGACGCTCGCAATCAGCCCCAGCATTTT. Protein product: CASSPLDARNQPQHF.

The V call is TRBV5-8, the J call TRBJ2-2; D unclear. There are 15 residues in the CDR3. Germline-derived CDR1 and CDR2 are SGHTS and YDEGEE. The V end was cut by 0 bases, the J end by 3 bases, with 9 bases between. This CDR3 is CASSLVGLDTGELFF. CDR3 DNA sequence: TGTGCCAGCAGCTTGGTTGGGTTGGACACCGGGGAGCTGTTTTTT.

The V and J genes are TRBV6-6 and TRBJ2-3; 13 nucleotides align to TRBD2. The J segment lost 10 bases and the V segment lost 5 bases, leaving 3 bases of the junction unmatched. The V gene's germline CDR1 is MNHNY and CDR2 SVGAGI (reference sequence). CDR3 length: 13 residues. CDR3 sequence: CASSGTSGTSQYF. DNA for the CDR3: TGTGCCAGCAGTGGGACTAGCGGGACCTCGCAGTATTTT.

The V gene is TRBV6-6, the J gene TRBJ1-6; D uncertain. CDR3 size: 14 residues. Trimming pared 2 bases from V and 7 bases from J, leaving 9 bases between. Germline V gene data show CDR1 as MNHNY and CDR2 as SVGAGI (reference sequence). CDR3 coding DNA: TGTGCCAGCAGTTACGGCACAGACAATTCACCCCTCCACTTT. Its translation: CASSYGTDNSPLHF.